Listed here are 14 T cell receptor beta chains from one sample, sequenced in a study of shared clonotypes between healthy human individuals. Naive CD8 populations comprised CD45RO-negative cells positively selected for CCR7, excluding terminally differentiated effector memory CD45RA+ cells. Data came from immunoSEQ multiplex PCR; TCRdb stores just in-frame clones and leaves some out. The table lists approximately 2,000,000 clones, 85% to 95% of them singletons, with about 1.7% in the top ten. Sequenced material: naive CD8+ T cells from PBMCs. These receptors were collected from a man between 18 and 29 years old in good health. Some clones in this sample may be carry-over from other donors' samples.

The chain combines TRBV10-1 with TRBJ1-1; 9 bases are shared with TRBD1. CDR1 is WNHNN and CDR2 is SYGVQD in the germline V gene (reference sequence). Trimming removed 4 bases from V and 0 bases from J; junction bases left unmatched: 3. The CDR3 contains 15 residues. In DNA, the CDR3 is TGCGCCAGCAGTGGGACAGGGGATTTGAACACTGAAGCTTTCTTT. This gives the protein CASSGTGDLNTEAFF.

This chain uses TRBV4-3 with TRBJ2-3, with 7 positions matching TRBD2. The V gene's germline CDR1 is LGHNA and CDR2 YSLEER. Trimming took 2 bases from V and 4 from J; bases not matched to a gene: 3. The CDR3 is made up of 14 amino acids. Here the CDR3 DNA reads TGCGCCAGCAGCCAAAGGGACTACCCAGATACGCAGTATTTT. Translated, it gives CASSQRDYPDTQYF.

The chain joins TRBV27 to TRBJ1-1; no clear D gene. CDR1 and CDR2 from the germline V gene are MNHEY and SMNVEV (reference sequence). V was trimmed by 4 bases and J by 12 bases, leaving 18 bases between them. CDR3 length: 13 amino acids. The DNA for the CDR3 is TGTGCCAGCAGTTCCTTAAGGGAAGCGCGGACTTTCTTT. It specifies CASSSLREARTFF.

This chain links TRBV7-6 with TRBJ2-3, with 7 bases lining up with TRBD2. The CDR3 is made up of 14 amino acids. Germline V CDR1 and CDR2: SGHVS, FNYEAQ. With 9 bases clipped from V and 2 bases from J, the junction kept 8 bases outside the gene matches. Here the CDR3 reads CASSSLANTDTQYF. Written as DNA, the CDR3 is TGTGCCAGTTCCTCACTAGCGAACACAGATACGCAGTATTTT.

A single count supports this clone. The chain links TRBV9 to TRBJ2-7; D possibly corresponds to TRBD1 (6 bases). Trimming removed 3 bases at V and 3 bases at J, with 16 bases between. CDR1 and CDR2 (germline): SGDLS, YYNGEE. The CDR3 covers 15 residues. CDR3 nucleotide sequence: TGTGCCAGCAGCGGCCGGCCCGGGACACTCTACGAGCAGTACTTC. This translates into CASSGRPGTLYEQYF.

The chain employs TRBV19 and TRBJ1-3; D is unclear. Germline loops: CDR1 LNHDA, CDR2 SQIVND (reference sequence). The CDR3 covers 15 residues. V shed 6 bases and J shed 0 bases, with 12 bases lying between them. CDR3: CASSTQTSSGNTIYF. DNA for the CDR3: TGTGCCAGTAGCACACAAACTAGCTCTGGAAACACCATATATTTT.

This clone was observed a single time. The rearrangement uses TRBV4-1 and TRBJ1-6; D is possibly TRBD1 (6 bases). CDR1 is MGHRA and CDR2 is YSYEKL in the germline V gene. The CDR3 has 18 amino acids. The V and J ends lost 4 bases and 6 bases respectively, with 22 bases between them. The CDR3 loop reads CASSPLTPSGARNSPLHF. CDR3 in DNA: TGCGCCAGCAGCCCCTTGACTCCCTCGGGGGCCCGTAATTCACCCCTCCACTTT.

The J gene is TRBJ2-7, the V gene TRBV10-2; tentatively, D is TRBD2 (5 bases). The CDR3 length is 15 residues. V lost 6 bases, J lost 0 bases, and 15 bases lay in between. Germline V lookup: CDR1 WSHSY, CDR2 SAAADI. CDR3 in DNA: TGCGCCAGCAGGGAAGGGAGCTACAGCTCCTACGAGCAGTACTTC. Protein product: CASREGSYSSYEQYF.

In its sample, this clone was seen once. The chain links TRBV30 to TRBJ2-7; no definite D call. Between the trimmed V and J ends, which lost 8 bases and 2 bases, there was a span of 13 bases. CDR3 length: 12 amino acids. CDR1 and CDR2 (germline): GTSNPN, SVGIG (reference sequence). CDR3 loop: CAPRVQTYEQYF. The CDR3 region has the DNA TGTGCCCCAAGGGTCCAAACCTACGAGCAGTACTTC.

For the CDR3, the DNA is TGTGCCAGCAGCACAAGGACAGGGAATTCCGAGCAGTACTTC. Translation: CASSTRTGNSEQYF. The chain combines TRBV11-2 with TRBJ2-7, with 8 bases that match TRBD1. This CDR3 contains 14 residues. CDR1 and CDR2 (germline): SGHAT, FQNNGV. Trimming cost V 5 bases and J 6 bases; bases outside gene matches: 9.

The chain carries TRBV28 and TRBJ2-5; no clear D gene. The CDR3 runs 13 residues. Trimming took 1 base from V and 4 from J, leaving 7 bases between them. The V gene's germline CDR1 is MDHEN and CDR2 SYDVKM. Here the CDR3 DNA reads TGTGCCAGCAGTTTATTTGCTCTAGAGACCCAGTACTTC. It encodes CASSLFALETQYF. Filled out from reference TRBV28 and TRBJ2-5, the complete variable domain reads DVKVTQSSRYLVKRTGEKVFLECVQDMDHENMFWYRQDPGLGLRLIYFSYDVKMKEKGDIPEGYSVSREKKERFSLILESASTNQTSMYLCASSLFALETQYFGPGTRLLVL.

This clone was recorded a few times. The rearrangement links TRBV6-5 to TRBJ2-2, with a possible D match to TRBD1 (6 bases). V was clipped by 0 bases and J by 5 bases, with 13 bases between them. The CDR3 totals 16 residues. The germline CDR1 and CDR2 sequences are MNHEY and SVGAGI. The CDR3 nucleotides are TGTGCCAGCAGTTACTCGTGGGTTAGGGGGACCGGGGAGCTGTTTTTT. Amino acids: CASSYSWVRGTGELFF.

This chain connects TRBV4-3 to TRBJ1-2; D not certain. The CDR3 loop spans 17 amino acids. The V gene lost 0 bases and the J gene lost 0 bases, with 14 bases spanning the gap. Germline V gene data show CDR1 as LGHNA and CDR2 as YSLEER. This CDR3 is CASSQDPGDSANYGYTF. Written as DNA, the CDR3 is TGCGCCAGCAGCCAAGATCCTGGGGATTCCGCTAACTATGGCTACACCTTC.

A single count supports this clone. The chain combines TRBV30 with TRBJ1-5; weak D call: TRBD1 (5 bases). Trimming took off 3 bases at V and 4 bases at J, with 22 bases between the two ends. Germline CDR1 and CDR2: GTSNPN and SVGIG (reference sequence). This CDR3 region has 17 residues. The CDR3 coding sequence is TGTGCCTGGAGCGTGCATTCCGGGGTAAGGGGAAATCAGCCCCAGCATTTT. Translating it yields CAWSVHSGVRGNQPQHF.